The 5 T cell receptor beta chains given below trace back to one sample, sequenced in a study of blood T cell repertoires in COVID-19. Using immunoSEQ multiplex PCR, the repertoire was profiled, and TCRdb retains in-frame clones only, with some absent. This sample has more than 95,000 clones, with roughly 85% found just once. Sequencing was done on a sample of peripheral blood. The receptors here all came from a woman aged 80 or older with COVID-19, enrolled during active disease.

The rearrangement joins TRBV9 to TRBJ1-5; TRBD1 agrees at 7 bases. Germline-derived CDR1 and CDR2 are SGDLS and YYNGEE. J lost 2 bases, V lost 0 bases, and 2 bases had no gene match. The CDR3 length is 15 residues. CDR3 nucleotides: TGTGCCAGCAGCGTAGGAGGGGGCGGCAATCAGCCCCAGCATTTT. Amino acids: CASSVGGGGNQPQHF.

This chain uses TRBV9 with TRBJ1-6, with a weak D call TRBD1 (6 bases). The V gene's germline CDR1 is SGDLS and CDR2 YYNGEE. This CDR3 is 16 amino acids long. V was cut by 4 bases and J by 8 bases, with 19 bases left in between. This chain's CDR3 is CASSLGGRGGDSPLHF. DNA of the CDR3: TGTGCCAGCAGCTTAGGGGGAAGGGGAGGGGATTCACCCCTCCACTTT.

The count of this clone is one. This chain uses TRBV7-8 with TRBJ2-5; 10 bases match TRBD1. CDR1 is SGHVS, CDR2 FQNEAQ, per germline. The V gene end was trimmed by 3 bases and the J gene end by 5 bases; junction bases not matched to a gene: 9. The CDR3 contains 16 residues. CDR3 sequence (DNA): TGTGCCAGCAGCTTGGCGCGGACAGGGGGTTACGAGACCCAGTACTTC. Amino acids: CASSLARTGGYETQYF.

V usage is TRBV2 and J usage is TRBJ1-4, with D perhaps matching TRBD1 (5 bases). This CDR3 contains 13 residues. With 9 bases removed from V and 5 bases from J, the gap between germline ends came to 13 bases. Per germline, CDR1 SNHLY and CDR2 FYNNEI. Written as DNA, the CDR3 is TGTGCCAGTAAGACAGAGATAAATGAAAAACTGTTTTTT. It is translated as CASKTEINEKLFF. The full variable domain, with the rest looked up from reference TRBV2 and TRBJ1-4, is EPEVTQTPSHQVTQMGQEVILRCVPISNHLYFYWYRQILGQKVEFLVSFYNNEISEKSEIFDDQFSVERPDGSNFTLKIRSTKLEDSAMYFCASKTEINEKLFFGSGTQLSVL.

The genes are TRBV7-8 and TRBJ2-7; 9 nucleotides match TRBD2. Trimming cost V 5 bases and J 0 bases; bases outside gene matches: 14. Germline V gene sequence: CDR1 SGHVS, CDR2 FQNEAQ. The CDR3 runs 18 residues. The CDR3 nucleotides read TGTGCCAGCAGCCTAAACGCCTTGACTAGCGGACCCTCCTACGAGCAGTACTTC. Encoded protein: CASSLNALTSGPSYEQYF. The full variable domain, its missing parts supplied by reference TRBV7-8 and TRBJ2-7, is GAGVSQSPRYKVAKRGQDVALRCDPISGHVSLFWYQQALGQGPEFLTYFQNEAQLDKSGLPSDRFFAERPEGSVSTLKIQRTQQEDSAVYLCASSLNALTSGPSYEQYFGPGTRLTVT.